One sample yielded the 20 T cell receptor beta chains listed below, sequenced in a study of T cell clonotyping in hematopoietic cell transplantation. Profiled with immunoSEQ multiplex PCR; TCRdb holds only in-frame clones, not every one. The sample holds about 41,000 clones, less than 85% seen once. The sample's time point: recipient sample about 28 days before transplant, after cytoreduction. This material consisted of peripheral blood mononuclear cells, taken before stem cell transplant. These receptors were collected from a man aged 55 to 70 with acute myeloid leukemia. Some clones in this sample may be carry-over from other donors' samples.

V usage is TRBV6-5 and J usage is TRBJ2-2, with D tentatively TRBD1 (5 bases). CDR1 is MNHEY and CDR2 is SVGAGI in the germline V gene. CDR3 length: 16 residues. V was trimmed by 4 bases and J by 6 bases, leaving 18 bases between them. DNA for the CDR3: TGTGCCAGCAGTTTCCGACAGATGCCACCTCCCGGGGAGCTGTTTTTT. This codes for CASSFRQMPPPGELFF.

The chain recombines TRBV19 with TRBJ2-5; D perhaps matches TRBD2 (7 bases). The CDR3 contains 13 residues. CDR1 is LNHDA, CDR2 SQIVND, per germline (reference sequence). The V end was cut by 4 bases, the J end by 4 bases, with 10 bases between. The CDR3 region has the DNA TGTGCCAGTAGTAGGGGGGGCACAGAGACCCAGTACTTC. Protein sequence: CASSRGGTETQYF.

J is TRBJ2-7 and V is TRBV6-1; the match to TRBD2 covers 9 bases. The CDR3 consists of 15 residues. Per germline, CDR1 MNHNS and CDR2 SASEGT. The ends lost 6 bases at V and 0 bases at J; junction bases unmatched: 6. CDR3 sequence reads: CASRGAGGPSYEQYF. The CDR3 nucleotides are TGTGCCAGCAGGGGAGCGGGGGGACCCTCCTACGAGCAGTACTTC.

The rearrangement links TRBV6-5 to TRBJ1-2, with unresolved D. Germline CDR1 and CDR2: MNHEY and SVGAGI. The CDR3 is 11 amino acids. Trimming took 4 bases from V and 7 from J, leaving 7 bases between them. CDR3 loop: CASSSLAGYTF. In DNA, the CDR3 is TGTGCCAGCAGTTCCCTTGCTGGCTACACCTTC.

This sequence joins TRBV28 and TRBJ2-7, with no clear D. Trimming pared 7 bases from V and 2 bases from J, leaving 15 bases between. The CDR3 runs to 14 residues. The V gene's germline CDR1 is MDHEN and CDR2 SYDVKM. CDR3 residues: CASNSHRPPYEQYF. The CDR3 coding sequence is TGTGCCAGCAATTCACACCGTCCTCCCTACGAGCAGTACTTC.

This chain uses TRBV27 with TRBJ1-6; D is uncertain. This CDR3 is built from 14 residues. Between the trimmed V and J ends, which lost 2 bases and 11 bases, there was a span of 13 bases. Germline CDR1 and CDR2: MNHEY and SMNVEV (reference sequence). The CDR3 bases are TGTGCCAGCAGTTTAAAAAGGAGATTTCCACCCCTCCACTTT. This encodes CASSLKRRFPPLHF.

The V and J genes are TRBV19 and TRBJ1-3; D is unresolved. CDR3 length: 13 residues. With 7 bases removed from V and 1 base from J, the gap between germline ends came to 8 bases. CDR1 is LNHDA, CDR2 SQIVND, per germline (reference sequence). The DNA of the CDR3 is TGTGCCAGTATTGGTTCATCTGGAAACACCATATATTTT. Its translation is CASIGSSGNTIYF.

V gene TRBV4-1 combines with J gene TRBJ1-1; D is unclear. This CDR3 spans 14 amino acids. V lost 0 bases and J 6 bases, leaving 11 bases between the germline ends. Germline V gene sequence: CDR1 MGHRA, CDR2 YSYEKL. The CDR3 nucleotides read TGCGCCAGCAGCCAAGATTTACCGGGGTCTGAAGCTTTCTTT. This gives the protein CASSQDLPGSEAFF.

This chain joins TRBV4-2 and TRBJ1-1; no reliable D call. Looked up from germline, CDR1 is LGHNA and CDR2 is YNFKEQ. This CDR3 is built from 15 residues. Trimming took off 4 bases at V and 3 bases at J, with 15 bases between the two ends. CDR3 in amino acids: CASSPGGWEDTEAFF. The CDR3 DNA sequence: TGTGCCAGCAGCCCGGGAGGTTGGGAAGACACTGAAGCTTTCTTT.

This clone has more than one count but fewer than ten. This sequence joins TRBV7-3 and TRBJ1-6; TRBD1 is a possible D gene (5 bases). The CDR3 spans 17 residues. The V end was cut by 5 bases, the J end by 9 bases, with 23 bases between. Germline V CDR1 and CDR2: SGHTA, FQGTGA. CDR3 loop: CASSARSPGQGPSPLHF. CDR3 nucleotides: TGTGCCAGCAGCGCTCGTTCCCCGGGGCAGGGTCCTTCACCCCTCCACTTT.

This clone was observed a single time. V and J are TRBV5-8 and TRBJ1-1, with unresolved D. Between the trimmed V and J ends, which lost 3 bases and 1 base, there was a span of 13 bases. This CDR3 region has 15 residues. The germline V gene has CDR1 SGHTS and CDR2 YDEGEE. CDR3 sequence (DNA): TGTGCCAGCAGCTCCCGTCCAGTTACGAACACTGAAGCTTTCTTT. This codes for CASSSRPVTNTEAFF. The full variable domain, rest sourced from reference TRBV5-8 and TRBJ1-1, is EAGVTQSPTHLIKTRGQQATLRCSPISGHTSVYWYQQALGLGLQFLLWYDEGEERNRGNFPPRFSGRQFPNYSSELNVNALELEDSALYLCASSSRPVTNTEAFFGQGTRLTVV.

CDR3 sequence reads: CASSSLVGANTEAFF. CDR3 bases: TGTGCCAGCAGCTCCCTGGTTGGGGCGAACACTGAAGCTTTCTTT. The rearrangement links TRBV7-9 to TRBJ1-1; TRBD1 might be the D (5 bases). The V and J ends lost 4 bases and 1 base respectively, with 13 bases between them. The CDR3 spans 15 residues. The germline gives CDR1 SEHNR, CDR2 FQNEAQ (reference sequence).

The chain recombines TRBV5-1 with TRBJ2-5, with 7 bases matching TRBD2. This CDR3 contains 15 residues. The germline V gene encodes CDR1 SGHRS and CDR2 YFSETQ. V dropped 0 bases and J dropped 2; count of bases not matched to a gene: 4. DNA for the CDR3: TGCGCCAGCAGCTTGGCACAAGCGGGGCAAGAGACCCAGTACTTC. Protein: CASSLAQAGQETQYF.

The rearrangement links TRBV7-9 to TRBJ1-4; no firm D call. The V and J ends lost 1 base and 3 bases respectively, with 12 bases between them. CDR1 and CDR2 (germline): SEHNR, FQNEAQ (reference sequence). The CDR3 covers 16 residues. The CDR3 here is CASSLGAADSNEKLFF. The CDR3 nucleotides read TGTGCCAGCAGCTTAGGTGCAGCTGATTCTAATGAAAAACTGTTTTTT. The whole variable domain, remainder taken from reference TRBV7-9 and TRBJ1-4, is DTGVSQNPRHKITKRGQNVTFRCDPISEHNRLYWYRQTLGQGPEFLTYFQNEAQLEKSRLLSDRFSAERPKGSFSTLEIQRTEQGDSAMYLCASSLGAADSNEKLFFGSGTQLSVL.

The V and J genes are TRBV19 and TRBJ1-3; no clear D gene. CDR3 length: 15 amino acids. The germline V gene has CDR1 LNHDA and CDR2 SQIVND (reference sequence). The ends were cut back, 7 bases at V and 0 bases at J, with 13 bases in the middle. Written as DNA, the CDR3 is TGTGCCAGTATTACCGCCGGGCCCTCTGGAAACACCATATATTTT. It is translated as CASITAGPSGNTIYF. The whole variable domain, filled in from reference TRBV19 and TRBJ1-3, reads DGGITQSPKYLFRKEGQNVTLSCEQNLNHDAMYWYRQDPGQGLRLIYYSQIVNDFQKGDIAEGYSVSREKKESFPLTVTSAQKNPTAFYLCASITAGPSGNTIYFGEGSWLTVV.

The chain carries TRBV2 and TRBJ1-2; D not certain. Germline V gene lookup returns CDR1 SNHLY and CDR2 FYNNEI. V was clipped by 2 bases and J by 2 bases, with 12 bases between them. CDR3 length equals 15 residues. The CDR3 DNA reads TGTGCCAGCAGTGAAATACAGCGACCCAACTATGGCTACACCTTC. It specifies CASSEIQRPNYGYTF.

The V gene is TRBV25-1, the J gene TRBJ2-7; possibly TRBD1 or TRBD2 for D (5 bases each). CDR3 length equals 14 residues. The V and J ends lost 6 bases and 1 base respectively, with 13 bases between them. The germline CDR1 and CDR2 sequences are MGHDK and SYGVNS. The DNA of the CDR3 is TGTGCCAGCAGCCGCCCGGGACCGTCCTACGAGCAGTACTTC. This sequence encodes CASSRPGPSYEQYF.

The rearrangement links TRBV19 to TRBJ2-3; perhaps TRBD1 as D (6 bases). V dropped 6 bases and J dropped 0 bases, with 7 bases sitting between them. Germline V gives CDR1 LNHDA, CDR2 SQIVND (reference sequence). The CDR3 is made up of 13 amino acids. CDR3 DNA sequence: TGTGCCAGTAGGACAGGTAGCACAGATACGCAGTATTTT. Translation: CASRTGSTDTQYF.

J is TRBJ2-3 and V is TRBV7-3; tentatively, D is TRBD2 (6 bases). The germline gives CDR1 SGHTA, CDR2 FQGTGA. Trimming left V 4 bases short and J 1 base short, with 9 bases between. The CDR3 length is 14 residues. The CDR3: CASSWGGGTDTQYF. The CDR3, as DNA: TGTGCCAGCAGCTGGGGCGGGGGCACAGATACGCAGTATTTT. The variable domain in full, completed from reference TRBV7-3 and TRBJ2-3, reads GAGVSQTPSNKVTEKGKYVELRCDPISGHTALYWYRQSLGQGPEFLIYFQGTGAADDSGLPNDRFFAVRPEGSVSTLKIQRTERGDSAVYLCASSWGGGTDTQYFGPGTRLTVL.

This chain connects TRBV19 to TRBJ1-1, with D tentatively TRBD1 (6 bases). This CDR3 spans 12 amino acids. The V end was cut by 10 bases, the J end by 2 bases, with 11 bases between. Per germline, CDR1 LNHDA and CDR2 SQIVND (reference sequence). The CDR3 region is CATGQLNTEAFF. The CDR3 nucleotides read TGTGCCACTGGACAGTTAAACACTGAAGCTTTCTTT.